The entry below gives a single T cell receptor beta chain sequence along with its context. Its antigen is still unknown. This entry belongs to a study of Ad26.COV2.S vaccination and SARS-CoV-2 variants. The wider study: Once or twice, 56 days apart, Ad26.COV2.S was delivered intramuscularly.

Treatment specified: some 20 received Ad26.COV2.S at low or high dose, single or two shots; 5 received placebo; per-sample allocation not given. The study sampled participants on day 63 after the first vaccine or placebo injection. The administered vaccine (an Ad26 vector) expressed Wuhan-strain SARS-CoV-2 spike. Overall study findings and caveats: Measurements of TCR breadth and depth may have given underestimates of the total T cell responses. Vaccinated individuals (as opposed to placebo recipients) had higher spike-specific TCR breadth.

Some clones are missing from TCRdb's copy, which holds only in-frame ones; the method was immunoSEQ multiplex PCR. This repertoire shows hundreds of thousands of clones, 80% to 90% found once; its top ten account for less than 3.5%. Germline CDR1 SGHTA, CDR2 FQGNSA. The CDR3 runs to 15 residues. Trimming removed 0 bases at V and 4 bases at J, with 10 bases between. The clonotype was recovered from a person aged 18-60 years who received the Ad26.COV2.S COVID-19 vaccine or a placebo. The rearrangement joins TRBV7-2 to TRBJ1-5; D is unclear. The starting material was peripheral blood, obtained in a trial of Ad26.COV2.S vaccine versus placebo. For the CDR3, the DNA is TGTGCCAGCAGCTTAGCTTATCAAGGGAATCAGCCCCAGCATTTT. Residues: CASSLAYQGNQPQHF.